The 8 T cell receptor beta chains below all came from one sample that was sequenced in a study of blood T cell repertoires in COVID-19. Some clones are missing from TCRdb's copy, which holds only in-frame ones; the method was immunoSEQ multiplex PCR. The table shows under 350,000 clones, with around 85% occurring only once. Sequencing input: peripheral blood. These receptor sequences come from a human donor in a cohort sampled during active COVID-19.

J is TRBJ2-5 and V is TRBV6-5; D possibly corresponds to TRBD2 (6 bases). CDR3 length: 14 residues. Germline CDR1 MNHEY, CDR2 SVGAGI. The V and J ends lost 6 bases and 2 bases respectively, with 13 bases between them. CDR3 coding DNA: TGTGCCAGCAGGCGCGGGGCAGAGCAAGAGACCCAGTACTTC. This translates into CASRRGAEQETQYF.

The gene calls are TRBV12-5 and TRBJ1-1; D may be TRBD1 (5 bases). The CDR3 totals 15 residues. The germline CDR1 and CDR2 sequences are LGHNT and FRNRAP. Trimming shortened V by 0 bases and J by 4 bases, and 12 bases separated the two germline ends. The CDR3 nucleotides read TGTGCTAGTGGTTTGGTTGTGCAGGGACTCACTGAAGCTTTCTTT. Its protein product is CASGLVVQGLTEAFF.

This chain joins TRBV30 and TRBJ2-7, with 12 bases aligning to TRBD1. The trim removed 3 bases at V and 6 bases at J, leaving 6 bases unmatched. Germline CDR1 and CDR2: GTSNPN and SVGIG (reference sequence). The CDR3 sequence is 14 residues long. CDR3 sequence reads: CAWRGTGGGGEQYF. In DNA form, the CDR3 reads TGTGCCTGGAGAGGGACAGGGGGCGGCGGCGAGCAGTACTTC.

The rearrangement uses TRBV7-7 and TRBJ2-1, with TRBD1 matching over 9 bases. Germline values: CDR1 SSHAT, CDR2 FNYEAQ (reference sequence). CDR3 length: 18 amino acids. V lost 5 bases to trimming and J lost 1 base; unmatched junction nucleotides: 12. The CDR3 sequence is CASSPRRVGTGSYNEQFF. The DNA of the CDR3 is TGTGCCAGCAGCCCTAGGCGGGTGGGGACAGGGTCCTACAATGAGCAGTTCTTC.

The chain carries TRBV27 and TRBJ2-2; 7 bases map to TRBD1. The CDR3 is 14 amino acids. The V gene end was trimmed by 6 bases and the J gene end by 6 bases; junction bases not matched to a gene: 7. Germline lookup yields CDR1 MNHEY and CDR2 SMNVEV (reference sequence). CDR3 sequence reads: CASRFLDRAGELFF. The CDR3 region has the DNA TGTGCCAGCAGATTTCTAGACAGGGCCGGGGAGCTGTTTTTT.

The J gene is TRBJ2-7, the V gene TRBV7-9, with D perhaps TRBD2 (6 bases). The germline gives CDR1 SEHNR, CDR2 FQNEAQ (reference sequence). CDR3 length: 14 amino acids. V lost 9 bases and J lost 0, with 15 bases in between. Here the CDR3 reads CASRESGVSYEQYF. As DNA, the CDR3 is TGTGCCAGTCGGGAGAGTGGGGTCTCCTACGAGCAGTACTTC.

Regarding this clone: The junction departs from the called germline gene at one end, perhaps through a read error. The chain has TRBV20-1 and TRBJ2-7; the match to TRBD1 covers 10 bases. Germline CDR1 is DFQATT and CDR2 is SNEGSKA (reference sequence). The CDR3 has 13 residues. The CDR3 DNA reads as TGCAGTGCTAGTCGGGACAGGGGTTACGGGCAGTACTTC. This translates into CSASRDRGYGQYF.

The chain has TRBV6-5 and TRBJ2-4, with D perhaps TRBD1 (6 bases). This CDR3 has 14 amino acids. V dropped 7 bases and J dropped 0 bases, with 10 bases sitting between them. CDR1 and CDR2 from the germline V gene are MNHEY and SVGAGI. This chain's CDR3 is CASTRDTAKNIQYF. The CDR3 DNA reads TGTGCCAGCACCAGGGACACAGCCAAAAACATTCAGTACTTC.